Presented here are 16 T cell receptor beta chains from one specimen sequenced in a study of T cells in Graves' hyperthyroidism and ophthalmopathy. Using RNA transcripts as the source, TCR beta CDR3 regions were amplified. The HTBI primer set drove a first-round RT-PCR of the TCR CDR3. TCRdb itself ran the multiplex PCR reads through MiXCR, one entry per CDR3 protein. The table lists about 710,000 distinct CDR3 sequences, less than 20% of them singletons. Sample: blood. The receptors come from a man in his late teens or twenties with Graves' hyperthyroidism.

This clonotype was seen many times. The rearrangement joins TRBV20-1 to TRBJ2-1; 9 bases fit TRBD2. The CDR3 length is 14 residues. V shed 2 bases, J shed 12 bases, and the junction held 11 bases outside the gene matches. CDR1 is DFQATT, CDR2 SNEGSKA, per germline (reference sequence). CDR3 residues: CSARRLAGPEAQFF. Written as DNA, the CDR3 is TGCAGTGCTAGAAGGCTAGCGGGACCCGAGGCGCAGTTCTTC.

The CDR3 DNA follows: TGTGCCAGTAGGCGACAGGATAGCTCTGGGGCCAACGTCCTGACTTTC. Translating gives CASRRQDSSGANVLTF. This sequence joins TRBV19 and TRBJ2-6; D is perhaps TRBD1 (6 bases). This CDR3 is built from 16 residues. Trimming shortened V by 6 bases and J by 0 bases, and 12 bases separated the two germline ends. CDR1 is LNHDA, CDR2 SQIVND, per germline (reference sequence).

The chain recombines TRBV14 with TRBJ2-5; 7 bases fit TRBD1. The CDR3 has 15 amino acids. V was clipped by 1 base and J by 5 bases; unmatched bases: 7. In germline, CDR1 is SGHDN, CDR2 FVKESK. CDR3 amino acids: CASSQVRKQGETQYF. The CDR3 nucleotides are TGTGCCAGCAGCCAAGTAAGAAAACAGGGGGAGACCCAGTACTTC.

This clonotype was seen ten or more times. This rearrangement joins TRBV11-1 to TRBJ1-2; 7 bases match TRBD1. Per germline, CDR1 SGHAT and CDR2 FQDESV (reference sequence). Germline trimming cut 5 bases from V and 8 bases from J; bases unmatched to any gene: 11. This CDR3 has 14 amino acids. CDR3 in DNA: TGTGCCAGCAGCCTAGACAGGGCTGAGTCCGGCTACACCTTC. Its protein is CASSLDRAESGYTF.

In this sample, this clonotype turned up many times. The gene calls are TRBV12-3 or TRBV12-4 and TRBJ2-7; 9 nucleotides agree with TRBD1. The V and J ends lost 6 bases and 7 bases, in that order; junction bases with no gene match: 10. The CDR3 totals 14 residues. The CDR3 protein is CASRYAGTGREQYF. The CDR3, as DNA: TGTGCCAGCAGATACGCGGGGACAGGGAGGGAGCAGTACTTC.

V is TRBV28 and J is TRBJ2-1, with 11 bases that match TRBD2. This CDR3 region has 15 residues. Germline V lookup: CDR1 MDHEN, CDR2 SYDVKM. V shed 3 bases and J 5 bases; nucleotides not matched to a gene: 3. The CDR3 region is CASSLLTSGNNEQFF. For the CDR3, the DNA is TGTGCCAGCAGTTTGCTGACTAGCGGGAACAATGAGCAGTTCTTC.

This clonotype was observed many times. The rearrangement links TRBV29-1 to TRBJ1-2; D is ambiguous. V lost 5 bases to trimming and J lost 8 bases, with 15 bases between them. This CDR3 is 12 amino acids long. Germline assignment: CDR1 SQVTM and CDR2 ANQGSEA. This chain's CDR3 is CSVPSTHDGYTF. The CDR3 bases are TGCAGCGTTCCCAGCACCCATGACGGCTACACCTTC.

This clonotype was counted many times. The rearrangement links TRBV29-1 to TRBJ2-7, with TRBD2 matching over 7 bases. J was trimmed by 2 bases and V by 3 bases; bases with no gene match: 10. The CDR3 loop spans 15 amino acids. Looked up from germline, CDR1 is SQVTM and CDR2 is ANQGSEA. The CDR3 sequence: CSVEGRGGSAYEQYF. The CDR3 bases are TGCAGCGTTGAGGGACGGGGCGGGAGCGCCTACGAGCAGTACTTC.

Turning to this clonotype: A much larger clone lies one base from this, so it may be a read error. The chain uses TRBV12-3 or TRBV12-4 and TRBJ2-1, with TRBD2 as a possible D gene (6 bases). The CDR3 totals 13 residues. In DNA, the CDR3 is TGTGCCGGCAGTTTTACGGAGGGCTATGAGCAGTTCTTC. It encodes CAGSFTEGYEQFF.

This chain joins TRBV7-2 and TRBJ2-3, with a weak D call TRBD1 (6 bases). Trimming cost V 2 bases and J 0 bases, with 12 bases left between them. The CDR3 consists of 16 residues. CDR1 and CDR2 from the germline V gene are SGHTA and FQGNSA. The CDR3 DNA follows: TGTGCCAGCAGCTTAAAAGGGGGACGGAGCACAGATACGCAGTATTTT. Encoded protein: CASSLKGGRSTDTQYF.

This clonotype was counted only a few times. The gene calls are TRBV29-1 and TRBJ2-5; tentatively, D is TRBD2 (7 bases). V lost 7 bases to trimming and J lost 5 bases, with 17 bases between them. The CDR3 length is 13 residues. CDR1 and CDR2 (germline): SQVTM, ANQGSEA. The CDR3 here is CSARRGGLETQYF. As DNA, the CDR3 is TGCAGCGCACGAAGGGGGGGTTTGGAGACCCAGTACTTC.

This clonotype showed up many times. V is TRBV12-3 or TRBV12-4 and J is TRBJ2-5; D is unclear. This CDR3 has 12 amino acids. V was clipped by 3 bases and J by 5 bases, with 7 bases between them. The CDR3 bases are TGTGCCAGCAGTTTTCCCGGGGAGACCCAGTACTTC. Its protein is CASSFPGETQYF.

The V gene is TRBV5-6, the J gene TRBJ2-1; TRBD1 matches at 11 bases. The V gene's germline CDR1 is SGHDT and CDR2 YYEEEE. The CDR3 has 15 amino acids. The trim removed 4 bases at V and 9 bases at J, leaving 9 bases unmatched. The CDR3 region has the DNA TGTGCCAGCAGCCTGACTGGACAGGGGGCCGTTGAGCAGTTCTTC. It yields the protein CASSLTGQGAVEQFF.

In this sample, this clonotype turned up a few times. The chain uses TRBV28 and TRBJ1-3; D remains unclear. The CDR3 has 15 amino acids. V was shortened by 5 bases and J by 0 bases, with 11 bases between the two germline ends. The germline V gene has CDR1 MDHEN and CDR2 SYDVKM. CDR3 residues: CASSPTGFSGNTIYF. The CDR3, as DNA: TGTGCCAGCAGTCCAACTGGTTTCTCTGGAAACACCATATATTTT.

The chain joins TRBV7-2 to TRBJ2-6; possibly TRBD1 or TRBD2 for D (6 bases each). CDR1 and CDR2 from the germline V gene are SGHTA and FQGNSA. V was trimmed by 9 bases and J by 0 bases, leaving 9 bases between them. The CDR3 runs 14 residues. The CDR3 coding sequence is TGTGCCAGGGGGGGCGACTCTGGGGCCAACGTCCTGACTTTC. Translation: CARGGDSGANVLTF.

This clonotype was recorded many times. The chain's CDR3 is CASSLARQQTNYGYTF. The CDR3 nucleotides read TGTGCCAGCAGCTTAGCGAGACAGCAAACTAACTATGGCTACACCTTC. The chain carries TRBV7-8 and TRBJ1-2; D is perhaps TRBD1 (5 bases). Trimming shortened V by 0 bases and J by 0 bases, and 11 bases separated the two germline ends. Looked up from germline, CDR1 is SGHVS and CDR2 is FQNEAQ. The CDR3 is made up of 16 amino acids.